Sequencing of this T cell receptor (beta chain) was carried out in a study of T cell responses to AZD1222 COVID-19 vaccine. Whole-study results and caveats: Spike as a whole was targeted by vaccine-associated CD4 TCRs, dominant at 160-218 and 743-854. Baseline seropositives among AZD1222 recipients totaled only 5 to 7.

The CDR3 sequence is 17 residues long. The V end lost 7 bases, the J end lost 0 bases, and 16 bases lay between the germline ends. Per germline, CDR1 SNHLY and CDR2 FYNNEI. Measured with immunoSEQ multiplex PCR; TCRdb has only the in-frame clones, and not every one. Of 180,000 or so clones in the sample, approximately 88% were seen once. Concerning this clone itself: What it binds is not known.

The sequence came from an adult in good health. This sequence joins TRBV2 and TRBJ1-6; D is undetermined. Sequenced material: peripheral blood, taken on day 0 of AZD1222 vaccination. CDR3 sequence: CASTPRVVSSYNSPLHF. In DNA, the CDR3 is TGTGCCAGCACTCCTCGGGTCGTGAGCTCCTATAATTCACCCCTCCACTTT.